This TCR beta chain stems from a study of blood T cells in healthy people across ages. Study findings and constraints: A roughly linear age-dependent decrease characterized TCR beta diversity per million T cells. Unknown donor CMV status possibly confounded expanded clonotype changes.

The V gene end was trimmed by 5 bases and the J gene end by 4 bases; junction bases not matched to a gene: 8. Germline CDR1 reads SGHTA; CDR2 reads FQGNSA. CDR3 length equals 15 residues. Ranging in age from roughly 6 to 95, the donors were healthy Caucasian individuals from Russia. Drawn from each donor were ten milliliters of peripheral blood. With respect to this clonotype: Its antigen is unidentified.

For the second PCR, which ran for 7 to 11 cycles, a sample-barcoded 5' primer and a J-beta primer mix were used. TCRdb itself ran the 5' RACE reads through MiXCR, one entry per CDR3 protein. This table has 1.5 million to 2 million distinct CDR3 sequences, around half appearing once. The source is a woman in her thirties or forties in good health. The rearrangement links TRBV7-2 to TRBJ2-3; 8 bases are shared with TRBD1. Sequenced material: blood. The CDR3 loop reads CASSRFPGGPDTQYF. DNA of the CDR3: TGTGCCAGCAGCCGCTTCCCAGGGGGCCCAGATACGCAGTATTTT.